Sequencing of this T cell receptor (beta chain) was carried out in a study of T cells in Graves' hyperthyroidism and ophthalmopathy. RNA transcripts provided the source from which TCR beta CDR3 regions were amplified. HTBI primers drove first-round RT-PCR of the TCR CDR3. TCRdb reanalysed the multiplex PCR reads using MiXCR and keeps one entry per CDR3 protein. Of fewer than 400,000 distinct CDR3 sequences in the sample, over 12% were seen once. This clonotype has a count of ten or more. Source material: blood. The TCR originated in a man in his fifties with Graves' ophthalmopathy.

The CDR3 DNA follows: TGCAGTGCTACCCTCCCCGGGACTAGCTCCTACGAGCAGTACTTC. Protein product: CSATLPGTSSYEQYF. The chain uses TRBV20-1 and TRBJ2-7, with 8 positions matching TRBD2. The V segment lost 4 bases and the J segment 0 bases; nucleotides outside the gene matches: 8. Per germline, CDR1 DFQATT and CDR2 SNEGSKA (reference sequence). The CDR3 contains 15 residues.